This T cell receptor beta chain was recorded in a study of beta chain features in type 1 diabetes. Study context: Examination of sorted cells across all samples involved about 100,000,000 cells. Overall study findings and caveats: Across patients, naive, central memory and Treg TCRB repertoires exhibited apparently greater similarity than was observed across healthy donors. Cells expressing TCR highly could be over-represented by cDNA sequencing.

TCRB transcripts that were expressed got sequenced, as all of the isolated RNA had been reverse transcribed. The table came from immunoSEQ multiplex PCR; TCRdb's copy has only in-frame clones and leaves some out. The sample lists some 360,000 clones; about 19% were seen once. The CDR3 runs 16 residues. V was cut by 0 bases and J by 3 bases, with 15 bases left in between. CDR1 is SGHTA, CDR2 FQGNSA, per germline. Staining for CD45RO/CCR7/CD25/CD127/CD95/CD27 allowed sorting of CD4+ naive, central memory, regulatory and stem cell-like memory cells. Regarding this clone: Its specificity is not known.

The chain combines TRBV7-2 with TRBJ2-7; maybe TRBD1 (6 bases). The sequence was collected from a woman aged 18-29 years in good health. Sequenced input: naive CD4+ T cells from blood. The DNA for the CDR3 is TGTGCCAGCAGCTTAGCGAGCCCAGAAGGGGGCTACGAGCAGTACTTC. Translating gives CASSLASPEGGYEQYF.